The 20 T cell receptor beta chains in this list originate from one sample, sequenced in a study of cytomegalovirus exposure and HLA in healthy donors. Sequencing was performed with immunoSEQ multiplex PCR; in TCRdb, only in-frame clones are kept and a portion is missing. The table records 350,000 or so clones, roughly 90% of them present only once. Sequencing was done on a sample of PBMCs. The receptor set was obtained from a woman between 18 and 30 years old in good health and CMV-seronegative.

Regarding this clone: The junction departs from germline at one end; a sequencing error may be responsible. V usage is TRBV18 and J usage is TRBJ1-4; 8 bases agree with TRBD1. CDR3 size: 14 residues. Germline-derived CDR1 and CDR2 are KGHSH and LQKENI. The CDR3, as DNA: TGTGCCAGCTCTCCAACGGGACAGGCCCAAGACTTTCTTTTT. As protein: CASSPTGQAQDFLF.

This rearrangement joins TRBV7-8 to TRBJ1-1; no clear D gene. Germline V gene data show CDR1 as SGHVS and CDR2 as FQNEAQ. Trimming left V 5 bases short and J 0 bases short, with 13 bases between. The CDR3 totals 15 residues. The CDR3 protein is CASSRASVMNTEAFF. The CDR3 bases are TGTGCCAGCAGCCGAGCGAGCGTCATGAACACTGAAGCTTTCTTT.

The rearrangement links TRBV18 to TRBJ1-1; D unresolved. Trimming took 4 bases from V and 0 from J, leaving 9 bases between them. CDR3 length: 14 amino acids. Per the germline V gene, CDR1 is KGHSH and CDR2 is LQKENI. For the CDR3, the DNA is TGTGCCAGCTCACTCCGAGAGTTGAACACTGAAGCTTTCTTT. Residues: CASSLRELNTEAFF.

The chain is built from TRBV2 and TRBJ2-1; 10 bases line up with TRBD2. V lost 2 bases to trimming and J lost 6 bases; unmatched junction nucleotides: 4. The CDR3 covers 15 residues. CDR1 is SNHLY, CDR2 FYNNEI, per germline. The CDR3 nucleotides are TGTGCCAGCAGTGAATTAGCGGGAGGCGGCAATGAGCAGTTCTTC. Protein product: CASSELAGGGNEQFF.

Here the CDR3 DNA reads TGTGCCAGCAGTGAAACTCACTACAGGGGAGAGAGCTACACCTTC. Translation: CASSETHYRGESYTF. This rearrangement joins TRBV6-4 to TRBJ1-2; TRBD1 matches at 7 bases. The V gene's germline CDR1 is MRHNA and CDR2 SNTAGT. This CDR3 is 15 amino acids long. V was pared by 3 bases and J by 9 bases, with 13 bases of the junction left unmatched.

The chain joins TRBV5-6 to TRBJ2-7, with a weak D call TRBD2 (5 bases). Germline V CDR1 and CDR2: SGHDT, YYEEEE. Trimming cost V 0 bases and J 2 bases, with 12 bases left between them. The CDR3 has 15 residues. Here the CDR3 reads CASSLALAEAYEQYF. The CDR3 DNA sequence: TGTGCCAGCAGCTTGGCCCTAGCAGAGGCCTACGAGCAGTACTTC.

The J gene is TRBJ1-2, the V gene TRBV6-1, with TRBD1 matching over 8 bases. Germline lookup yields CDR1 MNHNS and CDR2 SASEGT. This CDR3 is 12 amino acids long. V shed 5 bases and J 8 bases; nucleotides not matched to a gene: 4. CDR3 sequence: CASSPTGGGYTF. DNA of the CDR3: TGTGCCAGCAGTCCCACAGGGGGAGGCTACACCTTC.

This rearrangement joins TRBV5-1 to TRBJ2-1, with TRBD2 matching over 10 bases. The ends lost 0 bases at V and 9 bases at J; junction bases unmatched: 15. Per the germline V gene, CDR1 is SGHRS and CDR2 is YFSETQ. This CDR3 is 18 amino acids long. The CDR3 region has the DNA TGCGCCAGCAGCTTGGAGGCTAGCGGGAGTAGGAGGGGAGGTGAGCAGTTCTTC. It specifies CASSLEASGSRRGGEQFF.

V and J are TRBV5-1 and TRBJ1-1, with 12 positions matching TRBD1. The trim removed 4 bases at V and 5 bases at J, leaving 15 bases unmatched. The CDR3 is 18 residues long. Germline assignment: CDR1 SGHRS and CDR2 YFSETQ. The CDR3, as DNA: TGCGCCAGCAGCATGCTTTGGGGACAGGGGGCTTTGAGAACTGAAGCTTTCTTT. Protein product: CASSMLWGQGALRTEAFF. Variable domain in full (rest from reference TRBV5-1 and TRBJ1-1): KAGVTQTPRYLIKTRGQQVTLSCSPISGHRSVSWYQQTPGQGLQFLFEYFSETQRNKGNFPGRFSGRQFSNSRSEMNVSTLELGDSALYLCASSMLWGQGALRTEAFFGQGTRLTVV.

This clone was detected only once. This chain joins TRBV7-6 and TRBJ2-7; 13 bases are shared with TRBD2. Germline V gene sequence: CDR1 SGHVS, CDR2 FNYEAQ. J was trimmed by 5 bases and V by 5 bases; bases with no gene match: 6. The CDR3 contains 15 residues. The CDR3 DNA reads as TGTGCCAGCAGCAGTCCGGGACTAGCGGGAAACGAGCAGTACTTC. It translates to CASSSPGLAGNEQYF.

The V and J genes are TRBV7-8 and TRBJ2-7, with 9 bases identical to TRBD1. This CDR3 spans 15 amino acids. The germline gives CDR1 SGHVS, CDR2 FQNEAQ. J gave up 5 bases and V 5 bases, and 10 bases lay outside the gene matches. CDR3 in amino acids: CASSPNPGTGNEQYF. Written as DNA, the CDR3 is TGTGCCAGCAGCCCGAATCCCGGGACAGGGAACGAGCAGTACTTC.

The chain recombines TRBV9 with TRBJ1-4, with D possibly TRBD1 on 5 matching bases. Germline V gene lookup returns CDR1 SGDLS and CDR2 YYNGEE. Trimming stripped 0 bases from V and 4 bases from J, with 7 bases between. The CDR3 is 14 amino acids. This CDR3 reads CASSVAGGNEKLFF. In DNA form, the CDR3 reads TGTGCCAGCAGCGTAGCGGGGGGTAATGAAAAACTGTTTTTT.

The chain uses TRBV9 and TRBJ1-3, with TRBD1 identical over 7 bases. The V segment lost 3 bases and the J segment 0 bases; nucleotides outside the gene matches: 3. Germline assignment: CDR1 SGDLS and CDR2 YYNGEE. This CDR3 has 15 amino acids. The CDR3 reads CASSAGQNSGNTIYF. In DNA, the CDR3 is TGTGCCAGCAGCGCGGGACAGAACTCTGGAAACACCATATATTTT. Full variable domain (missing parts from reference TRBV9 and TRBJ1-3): DSGVTQTPKHLITATGQRVTLRCSPRSGDLSVYWYQQSLDQGLQFLIQYYNGEERAKGNILERFSAQQFPDLHSELNLSSLELGDSALYFCASSAGQNSGNTIYFGEGSWLTVV.

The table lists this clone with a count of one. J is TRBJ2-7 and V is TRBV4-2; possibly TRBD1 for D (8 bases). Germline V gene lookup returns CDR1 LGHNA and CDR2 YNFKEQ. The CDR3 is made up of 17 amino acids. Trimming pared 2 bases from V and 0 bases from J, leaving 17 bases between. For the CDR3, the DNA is TGTGCCAGCAGCCAACCCACAGGGGGGGCCGGCTCCTACGAGCAGTACTTC. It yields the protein CASSQPTGGAGSYEQYF.

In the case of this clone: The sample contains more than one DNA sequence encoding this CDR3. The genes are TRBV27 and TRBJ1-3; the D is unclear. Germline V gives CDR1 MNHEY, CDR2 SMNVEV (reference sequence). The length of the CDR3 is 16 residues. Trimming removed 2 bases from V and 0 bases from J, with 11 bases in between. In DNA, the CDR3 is TGTGCCAGCAGTTTAACCGGGGTGCACTCTGGAAACACCATATATTTT. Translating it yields CASSLTGVHSGNTIYF.

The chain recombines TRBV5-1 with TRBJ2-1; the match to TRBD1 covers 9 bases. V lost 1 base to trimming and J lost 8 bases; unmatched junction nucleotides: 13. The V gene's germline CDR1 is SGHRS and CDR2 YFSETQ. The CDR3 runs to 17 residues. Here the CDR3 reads CASSLSGSPGQGYEQFF. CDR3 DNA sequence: TGCGCCAGCAGCTTGTCGGGTTCACCGGGACAGGGCTATGAGCAGTTCTTC.

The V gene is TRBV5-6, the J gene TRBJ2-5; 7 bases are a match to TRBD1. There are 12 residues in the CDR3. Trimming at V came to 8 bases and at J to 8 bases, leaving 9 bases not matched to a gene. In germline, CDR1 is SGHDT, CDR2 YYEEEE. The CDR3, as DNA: TGTGCCAGTGCGCAGGGGGTTGGAACCCAGTACTTC. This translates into CASAQGVGTQYF.

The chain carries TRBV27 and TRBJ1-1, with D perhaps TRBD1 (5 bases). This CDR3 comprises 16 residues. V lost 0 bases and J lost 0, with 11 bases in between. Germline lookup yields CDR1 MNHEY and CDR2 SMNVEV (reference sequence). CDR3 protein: CASSLSRGQMNTEAFF. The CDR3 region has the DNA TGTGCCAGCAGTTTATCAAGGGGCCAGATGAACACTGAAGCTTTCTTT.

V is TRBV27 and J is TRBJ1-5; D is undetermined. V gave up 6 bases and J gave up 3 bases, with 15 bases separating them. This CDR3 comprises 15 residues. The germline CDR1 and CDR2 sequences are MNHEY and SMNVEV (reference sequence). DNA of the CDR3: TGTGCCAGCAGCTCTGAGACCGGGTTCAATCAGCCCCAGCATTTT. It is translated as CASSSETGFNQPQHF.

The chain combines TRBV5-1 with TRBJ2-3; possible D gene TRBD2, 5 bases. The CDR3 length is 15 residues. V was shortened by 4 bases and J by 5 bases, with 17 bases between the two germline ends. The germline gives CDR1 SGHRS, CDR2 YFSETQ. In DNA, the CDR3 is TGCGCCAGCAGCGCACGACAACTAGGTGAAGATACGCAGTATTTT. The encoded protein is CASSARQLGEDTQYF.